The T cell receptor (beta chain) under discussion was sequenced for a study of cytomegalovirus exposure and HLA in healthy donors (dated by TCRdb to between 2016 and 2019). Context from the whole study: According to an earlier analysis of several hundred of the donors, about 190 million T cells yielded 90 million to 130 million unique TCR beta sequences and about 300 Gb of sequence data. An early release that covered fewer than 800 HLA-typed donors contained approximately 320 gigabases of sequencing data and some 87 million unique TCR sequences. Among the roughly 380 genotyped donors, around 81% belonged to the genetic ancestry cluster associated with self-reported Caucasian donors. The study aimed to test whether signatures of past pathogen exposure could be identified by cataloging public T cell receptors. The study profiled the T cell repertoires of hundreds of subjects by immunosequencing and related them to cytomegalovirus serostatus. Besides the first cohort of roughly 640 subjects, a separate validation cohort made up of 95 to 150 different subjects was used. To predict cytomegalovirus infection status, the study combined high-throughput TCR immunosequencing, statistical association of individual TCRs with disease status, and machine learning. In a later analysis, previously published TCR beta repertoires from more than 500 donors were re-analyzed and high-resolution HLA genotyping was added so that TCR occurrence patterns could be studied. Rather than drawing on any new phenotypic data, the later analysis identified candidate immune exposures from TCR beta sequences and the way those sequences occurred across donors. In an earlier analysis of roughly 600 of the donors, high-throughput TCR beta sequencing was used to judge whether each TCR beta V gene segment behaved as functional or pseudogenic. Donor age, sex, ethnicity and CMV serostatus were collected together with the repertoire data. In a later genetic analysis, genome-wide SNP genotypes for about three fifths of the 666 donors were used, and that subset was treated as a discovery cohort. All discovery cohort repertoires had been generated on a single sequencing platform. HLA typing covered class I and class II loci at four-digit resolution. The number of typed donors differed by locus: roughly 620-630 for A, B, C, DRB1 and DQB1; approximately 520 for DQA1; approximately 600 for DPA1; and some 450 for DPB1. About five DR-DQ haplotypes were treated as single units for association and clustering because of strong linkage in the cohort. On average, 235,054 unique TCR beta nucleotide sequences were sequenced per donor among roughly 430 genotyped donors of the cohort, with 15% to 20% of those sequences being non-productive. The full study reports these points: The authors suggested that the approach could potentially be extended to other disease states and immunological phenotypes. In a later genetic analysis, fewer N-insertions in productive TCRs were reported among donors in an Asian-associated ancestry cluster than the roughly 670-donor mean. Broadly in line with IMGT annotations, most TCR beta V segments showed up in productive rearrangements about 90% or about 30% of the time in an earlier analysis of under 700 of the donors. Some IMGT-functional V segments, including TRBV6-2 and TRBV6-3, could not be told apart with the 87-base-pair reads, so those segments were excluded. Across donors, most TCR sequences were observed very rarely, whereas some public TCRs were present in many individuals. When HLA alleles, especially DR and DQ, strongly co-occurred, attributing TCR associations to individual alleles was difficult. The sequencing pipeline was judged likely to have produced a cluster of highly shared sequence variants as a technical artifact. A total of fewer than 200 TCR beta chains were listed by the study as associated with cytomegalovirus. Because counts were too low, seventeen rarely observed V segments, including chromosome 9 orphons, were excluded from the earlier analysis of 587 of the donors. A further reported finding was that TCR beta sequences accurately predicted the HLA-A and HLA-B alleles for most subjects in the first cohort. In a later analysis, HLA-associated TCR beta chains showed more clonal expansion and lower generation probabilities than non-associated chains that were equally common. In this cohort, only TCR beta chains were sequenced, and detectable features were limited by the absence of alpha or paired-chain data. The presence/absence analyses assumed that sequencing depth was roughly uniform across donors, and that assumption may not be true. In a later analysis, most CMV-associated TCR beta chains were found to appear HLA-restricted, with HLA associations seemingly driven largely by CMV exposure. In vitro tests confirmed that a few of the cytomegalovirus-associated TCR beta chains recognize cytomegalovirus antigens. Cytomegalovirus status was reported to be diagnosed by the classifier with high specificity and sensitivity in both the original and validation cohorts. A later analysis found that TCR association rates varied across HLA loci, with DRB1 alleles showing the most associated TCRs and HLA-C alleles the fewest. Linkage disequilibrium might explain the correlated functional status among segregating V segments, but an unknown experimental factor could not be ruled out. For the cohort, immune exposure information was limited to CMV serostatus. A later analysis reported that several top co-occurrence clusters appeared linked to parvovirus B19, influenza, CMV and Epstein-Barr virus. In a later genetic analysis, a missense DCLRE1C variant was associated with V-gene and J-gene trimming of TCR beta chains, and the association was replicated in an independent cohort. HLA typing was unavailable for some donors at each locus, so association tests used only the typed subset. A later analysis associated about 17,000 TCR beta sequences with specific HLA alleles at a false discovery rate of 0.05.

The library was built by means of the immunoSEQ multiplex PCR assay. For the multiplex PCR, a mixture combining 60 forward primers for TCR Vbeta segments and 13 reverse primers for TCR Jbeta segments was used. Amplification of the CDR3 region of rearranged TCR beta genes was performed with a multiplex PCR assay on genomic DNA. Amplified TCR beta libraries were sequenced as 87-base-pair reads on the Illumina HiSeq System. For the original study's pipeline: A later analysis tallied roughly 80 million unique TCR beta chains across the roughly 610 repertoires, and around 12 million of those chains were shared by two or more donors. A nearest-neighbor algorithm error-corrected the raw reads and collapsed the reads into unique sequences, merging closely related sequences to remove PCR and sequencing errors. To assign V, D and J gene segments, CDR3 sequences were aligned to IMGT reference sequences. For a sequence to be retained, a match of at least six nucleotides to both a V gene segment and a J gene segment was required. A rearrangement was called productive if the CDR3 had no stop codons and remained in frame with V and J, and every other rearrangement was called non-productive. Following IMGT convention, CDR3 was defined as the stretch from the second conserved V-encoded cysteine up to the conserved J-encoded phenylalanine. Sequences without an unambiguous match to a single V gene segment were excluded from the earlier analysis of over 500 of the donors. In an earlier analysis of 587 of the donors, V segments were called functional above 56.7% productive rearrangements and were called segregating when the between-donor standard deviation exceeded 5%. A statistical classification framework was built to diagnose cytomegalovirus status from the catalog of TCR beta chain sequences. In a later analysis, V and J genes were assigned by comparing TCR nucleotide sequences against IMGT/GENE-DB human TR gene sequences. Using the TCRdist pipeline, a later analysis assigned CDR3 sequences along with most-parsimonious VDJ recombination scenarios. In a later analysis, every TCR beta chain was defined by the combination of its CDR3 amino acid sequence and its V-gene family, and reads without a unique V-gene family were dropped. A later analysis removed 592 highly shared, low-generation-probability nucleotide sequences to deal with suspected cross-contamination and a sequencing artifact. For each public chain, a later analysis derived a clonal expansion index from normalized ranks of inferred template counts within each repertoire. Generation probabilities in a later analysis came from a VDJ recombination model fitted to out-of-frame rearrangements, and those results were checked against IGoR. A later analysis scored TCR-TCR, TCR-HLA and TCR-CMV co-occurrence with hypergeometric tests, applying a repertoire-size bias correction to TCR pairs. False discovery rates were estimated in a later analysis by permuting HLA or CMV assignments 20 times. A later analysis grouped co-occurring TCRs with DBSCAN, adding TCRdist sequence similarity when clustering within HLA-allele-positive subsets. Repertoires with fewer than 30,000 or more than 120,000 public chains, plus five repertoires with anomalous nucleotide sharing, were excluded from co-occurrence clustering. Not all clones reach the TCRdb copy of this immuneACCESS table, which keeps in-frame sequences only. Checked studies attribute under half of the gap to unresolved V genes and leave the rest unexplained. That table furnishes V, J and clone size, whereas the DNA furnished D and trimming. The sample profile shows over 150,000 clones; approximately 80% of them were found once. The ten largest make up roughly 13% of the sample.

From the cysteine through the phenylalanine, the CDR3 covers 16 amino acids. Only the CDR3 region is kept as DNA, spanning 48 bases read in frame from base 1. A note on this clone: Its cognate antigen has yet to be identified. No per-base quality is available; no much larger clone lies one base away.

The cohort consisted of 600 to 750 healthy bone marrow donors. At the time of sampling, every cohort member was nominally healthy, though immune exposures that went unrecorded were likely present. The donor tested CMV seronegative, placing the donor among the 352 seronegative members of the cohort. Each donor provided a peripheral blood sample, and peripheral blood mononuclear cells were used for TCR beta sequencing. Genomic DNA extraction from the blood cell samples was performed with the Qiagen DNeasy Blood Extraction Kit. The sequenced sample was PBMCs. This receptor chain uses TRBV21-1 and TRBJ1-4; the table's D call, TRBD1, has no DNA check behind it. TRBV21-1 is termed a pseudogene. This clonotype originated in a woman aged 50 to 60 in good health and CMV-seronegative. The CDR3: CASSPAGQGHYEKLFF. The sequence in DNA is TGTGCCAGCAGCCCCGCGGGACAGGGACATTATGAAAAACTGTTTTTT.